The rows below give T cell receptor beta chains drawn from one sample of a study of T cell clonotyping in hematopoietic cell transplantation. Generated by immunoSEQ multiplex PCR, the TCRdb table keeps only in-frame clones and is missing some. The sample yields approximately 12,000 clones, nearly 90% seen once. This specimen was PBMCs, taken 100 days after allogeneic stem cell transplant. The receptors come from a female patient between 55 and 75 years old who had an allogeneic stem cell transplant from an unrelated donor, so the T cells may come from the graft donor. Some clones in this sample may be carry-over from other donors' samples. Each CDR3 is given with its conserved first and last residue. A D gene is named only where the DNA matches it firmly. Rows give clone size only sometimes, using once, few, many, or a class for an expanded clone.

>NA|NA|TRBJ2-7|14|TRBV5-4
TGTGCCAGCAGCCCTACGGGATCCCACTACGAGCAGTACTTC
CASSPTGSHYEQYF
>TRBD1|NA|TRBJ2-3|14|TRBV19
TGTGCCAGTAAGCGACAGGGGGAAGCAGATACGCAGTATTTT
CASKRQGEADTQYF
>NA|NA|TRBJ2-7|14|TRBV10-3
TGTGCCATCAGTGCGGGTCTGGGGGCCAACGAGCAGTACTTC
CAISAGLGANEQYF
>NA|NA|TRBJ2-5|11|TRBV30
TGTGCCTGGAGTGTACTAAGGGAGCAGTACTTC
CAWSVLREQYF
>NA|NA|TRBJ1-1|12|TRBV29-1
TGCAGCGTTGAATTTGTGTACACTGAAGCTTTCTTT
CSVEFVYTEAFF
>NA|NA|TRBJ2-2|15|TRBV11-2
TGTGCCAGCAGCTTAGGGCAGTCTGGGGCCGGGGAGCTGTTTTTT
CASSLGQSGAGELFF
>NA|NA|TRBJ1-5|13|TRBV7-9
TGTGCCAGCAGCTCTGTTAGCAATCAGCCCCAGCATTTT
CASSSVSNQPQHF
>NA|NA|TRBJ2-1|14|TRBV7-3
TGTGCCAGCAGCTTACAGCAGGGCCGGAATGAGCAGTTCTTC
CASSLQQGRNEQFF
>NA|NA|TRBJ1-1|14|TRBV6-1
TGTGCCAGCAGTGCACAGGGACGGGACACTGAAGCTTTCTTT
CASSAQGRDTEAFF
>NA|NA|TRBJ1-5|15|TRBV7-2
TGTGCCAGCAGCGCGACGGTCCATAGCAATCAGCCCCAGCATTTT
CASSATVHSNQPQHF
>NA|NA|TRBJ1-4|17|TRBV5-6
TGTGCCAGCAGCCTGAGGGGAGTGGGAGCAACTAATGAAAAACTGTTTTTT
CASSLRGVGATNEKLFF
>TRBD1|NA|TRBJ1-1|14|TRBV6-5
TGTGCCAGCAGTCCGACAGGGGGCAGGGCTGAAGCTTTCTTT
CASSPTGGRAEAFF
>NA|medium-sized|TRBJ1-6|14|TRBV27
TGTGCCAGCAGGGGGGAAGTGATTAATTCACCCCTCCACTTT
CASRGEVINSPLHF
>NA|NA|TRBJ1-2|13|TRBV10-3
TGTGCCATCAGTGAGTCCGCAGGGACTGGCTACACCTTC
CAISESAGTGYTF
>NA|NA|TRBJ2-7|10|TRBV29-1
TGCAGCGTTGAGGTGGATCAGCAGTACTTC
CSVEVDQQYF
>NA|NA|TRBJ2-2|12|TRBV25-1
TGTGCCAGCAGTGACGGCACCGGGGAGCTGTTTTTT
CASSDGTGELFF
>TRBD2|NA|TRBJ2-2|17|TRBV7-9
TGTGCCAGCAGCTTAGCGGGACTAGCGGGATTCACCGGGGAGCTGTTTTTT
CASSLAGLAGFTGELFF
>NA|NA|TRBJ2-7|13|TRBV6-1
TGTGCCAGCAGTTTACAGAATCCCTACGAGCAGTACTTC
CASSLQNPYEQYF
>TRBD1|NA|TRBJ2-1|15|TRBV14
TGTGCCAGCAGCCAAGGCGGGACAGGGTGGAATGAGCAGTTCTTC
CASSQGGTGWNEQFF
>NA|NA|TRBJ1-4|13|TRBV7-2
TGTGCCAGCAGCTATGGACAGAATGAAAAACTGTTTTTT
CASSYGQNEKLFF
>NA|NA|TRBJ2-7|12|TRBV12-5
TGTGCTAGTGGTTTGGGGTCCTACGAGCAGTACTTC
CASGLGSYEQYF
>NA|NA|TRBJ2-1|11|TRBV7-2
TGTGCCAGCAGCGCCTACAATGAGCAGTTCTTC
CASSAYNEQFF
>NA|NA|TRBJ2-7|15|TRBV7-9
TGTGCCAGCAGCCCCGAGAGGTTGGGAGCCAACGAGCAGTACTTC
CASSPERLGANEQYF
>NA|NA|TRBJ2-3|13|TRBV30
TGTGCCTGGAGTGTAGGAGGGCCAGATACGCAGTATTTT
CAWSVGGPDTQYF
>NA|NA|TRBJ2-2|14|TRBV9
TGTGCCAGCAGCGTAGGACAGAACACCGGGGAGCTGTTTTTT
CASSVGQNTGELFF
>NA|NA|TRBJ2-2|16|TRBV28
TGTGCCAGCACGTTGTCATCCGGGAGAAGCACCGGGGAGCTGTTTTTT
CASTLSSGRSTGELFF
>TRBD1|NA|TRBJ1-1|11|TRBV6-5
TGTGCCAGCCGTAGGGGGCCAGAAGCTTTCTTT
CASRRGPEAFF